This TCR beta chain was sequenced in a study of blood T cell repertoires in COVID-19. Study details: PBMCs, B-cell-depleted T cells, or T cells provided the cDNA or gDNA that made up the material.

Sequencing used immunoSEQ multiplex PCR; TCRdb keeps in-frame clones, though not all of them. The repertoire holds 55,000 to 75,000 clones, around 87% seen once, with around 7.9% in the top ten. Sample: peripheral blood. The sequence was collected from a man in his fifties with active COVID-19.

The CDR3 sequence: CASSNGSPTDTQYF. For the CDR3, the DNA is TGTGCCAGCAGCAACGGGAGTCCCACAGATACGCAGTATTTT. The rearrangement links TRBV6-6 to TRBJ2-3, with D perhaps TRBD2 (6 bases). Per the germline V gene, CDR1 is MNHNY and CDR2 is SVGAGI (reference sequence). This CDR3 region has 14 residues. V lost 6 bases and J lost 2, with 12 bases in between.